These T cell receptor beta chains were read from a single sample in a study of response to subunit inactivated influenza vaccine. TCRdb analysed the RT-PCR reads with MiXCR anew, one entry per CDR3 protein. The profile covers hundreds of thousands of distinct CDR3 sequences, with approximately 13% appearing a single time and less than 9% taken by the ten largest. The sample was PBMCs from blood, taken 14 days before vaccination. The receptors stem from a man over 45 who received an inactivated influenza vaccine. CDR3s include the opening cysteine and the closing phenylalanine or tryptophan. D genes are given only for firm matches. Not every row has a clone size; where given, it reads once, few, many or a size class.

TRBD2	TRBV7-2	TRBJ2-7	NA	TGTGCCAGCAGCTTACGCCGTTTTAGCGGGGACCCTAACGAGCAGTACTTC	CASSLRRFSGDPNEQYF
NA	TRBV5-1	TRBJ2-3	many	TGCGCCAGCAGCCCCCCACCGGGGGTCACAGATACGCAGTATTTT	CASSPPPGVTDTQYF
TRBD2	TRBV4-1	TRBJ2-4	NA	TGCGCCAGCAGCCAAGATCCCGGGACTAGCGGGTCTCGACTAGCCAAAAACATTCAGTACTTC	CASSQDPGTSGSRLAKNIQYF
TRBD1	TRBV7-2	TRBJ2-7	NA	TGTGCCAGCAGCTTATTCCCCGACAGGGGTGAGCAGTACTTC	CASSLFPDRGEQYF
NA	TRBV12-3/TRBV12-4	TRBJ2-3	few	TGTGCCAGCAGTTTCTTGCACACAGATACGCAGTATTTT	CASSFLHTDTQYF
TRBD1	TRBV27	TRBJ2-2	NA	TGTGCCAGCAGTTGGAAGGGACAGCAGAACACCGGGGAGCTGTTTTTT	CASSWKGQQNTGELFF
NA	TRBV4-3	TRBJ2-4	NA	TGCGCCAGCAGCCATGACAGAGATTCCAAAAACATTCAGTACTTC	CASSHDRDSKNIQYF
NA	TRBV6-2/TRBV6-3	TRBJ1-2	NA	TGTGCCAGCAGTCCCGGACAGTTTTATGGCTACACCTTC	CASSPGQFYGYTF
TRBD1	TRBV15	TRBJ1-1	few	TGTGCCACCAGCACTAGGGGGCTTAACACTGAAGCTTTCTTT	CATSTRGLNTEAFF
TRBD2	TRBV20-1	TRBJ2-7	few	TGCAGTGCTGAGCCCTTAGCGGGAGGGTCCGGCGAGCAGTACTTC	CSAEPLAGGSGEQYF
TRBD2	TRBV11-3	TRBJ2-7	few	TGTGCCAGCAGCTCCGGGACTAGCGGGAGAGTTGAGCAGTACTTC	CASSSGTSGRVEQYF
NA	TRBV20-1	TRBJ1-5	few	TGCAGTGCTAGTTACCAGGGAAGGAATCAGCCCCAGCATTTT	CSASYQGRNQPQHF
TRBD2	TRBV7-9	TRBJ2-7	NA	TGTGCCAGCAGCCCAGCGGGAGTGGGCTACGAGCAGTACTTC	CASSPAGVGYEQYF